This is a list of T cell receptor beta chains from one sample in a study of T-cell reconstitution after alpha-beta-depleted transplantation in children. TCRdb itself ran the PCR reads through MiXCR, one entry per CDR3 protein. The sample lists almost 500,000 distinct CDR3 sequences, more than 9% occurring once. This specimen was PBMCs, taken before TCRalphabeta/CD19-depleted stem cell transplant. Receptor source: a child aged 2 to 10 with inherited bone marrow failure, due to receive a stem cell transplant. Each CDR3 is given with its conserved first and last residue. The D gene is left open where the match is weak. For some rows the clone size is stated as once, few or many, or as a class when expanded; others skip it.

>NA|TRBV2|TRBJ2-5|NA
CASRDTQETQYF
TGTGCCAGCAGGGACACCCAAGAGACCCAGTACTTC
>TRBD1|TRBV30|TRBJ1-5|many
CAWNGQVNQPQHF
TGTGCCTGGAACGGACAGGTCAATCAGCCCCAGCATTTT
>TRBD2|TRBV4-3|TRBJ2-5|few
CASSQDRRLAGDGETQYF
TGCGCCAGCAGCCAAGATCGGAGACTAGCGGGAGACGGGGAGACCCAGTACTTC
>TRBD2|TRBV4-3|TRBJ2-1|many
CASSPRGAGEGSYNEQFF
TGCGCCAGCAGCCCCCGGGGAGCGGGAGAAGGATCCTACAATGAGCAGTTCTTC
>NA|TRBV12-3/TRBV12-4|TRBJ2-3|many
CASSLGGAAPDTQYF
TGTGCCAGCAGTTTAGGTGGAGCCGCCCCAGATACGCAGTATTTT
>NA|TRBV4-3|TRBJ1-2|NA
CASSQARVRPYGYTF
TGCGCCAGCAGCCAAGCTCGGGTCCGACCCTATGGCTACACCTTC
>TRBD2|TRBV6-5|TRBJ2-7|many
CASSYSAGGGKGYEQYF
TGTGCCAGCAGTTACTCGGCGGGGGGCGGGAAGGGCTACGAGCAGTACTTC
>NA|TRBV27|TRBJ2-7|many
CASSWETGGYEQYF
TGTGCCAGCAGTTGGGAGACAGGAGGCTACGAGCAGTACTTC
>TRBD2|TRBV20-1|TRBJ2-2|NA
CSARGLAGTINTGELFF
TGCAGTGCCAGGGGACTAGCGGGGACCATTAACACCGGGGAGCTGTTTTTT
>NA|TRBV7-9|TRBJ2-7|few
CASSFGQWNEQYF
TGTGCCAGCAGCTTCGGACAATGGAACGAGCAGTACTTC